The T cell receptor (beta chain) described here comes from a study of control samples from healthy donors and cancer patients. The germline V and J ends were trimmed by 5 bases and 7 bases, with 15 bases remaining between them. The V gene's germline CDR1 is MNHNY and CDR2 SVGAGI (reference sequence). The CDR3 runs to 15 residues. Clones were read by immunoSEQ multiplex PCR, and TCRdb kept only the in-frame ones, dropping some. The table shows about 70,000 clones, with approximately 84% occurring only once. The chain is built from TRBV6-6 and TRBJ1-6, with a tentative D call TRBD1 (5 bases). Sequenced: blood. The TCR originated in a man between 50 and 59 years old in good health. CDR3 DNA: TGTGCCAGCAGTCGTGGGGACGCAGGAAATTCACCCCTCCACTTT. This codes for CASSRGDAGNSPLHF.